The present T cell receptor beta chain was sequenced within a study of blood T cells in healthy people across ages (dated by TCRdb to the mid-2010s). About the full investigation: In model experiments, roughly one uniquely barcoded TCR beta cDNA molecule per two T cells was captured by template switching. Using deep sequencing normalized with unique cDNA molecular identifiers, the study measured how TCR beta repertoire diversity changes with age. Four age groups were formed from the donors: young (average approximately 16 years), middle-aged (just under 40), aged (about 62) and long-lived (less than 85). Two additional independent replicas of 1 million unique cDNA reads from the same blood draw were analyzed for two donors (one aged 18 to 30 and one aged 80 or older). To avoid experimental bias, donors of different ages were randomly spread across the sequencing lanes.

The library was obtained by 5' RACE. The listed sequencing device is Illumina HiSeq 2500. A second PCR of roughly 7 to 12 cycles was run with a J-beta primer mix and a sample-barcoded 5' primer. Each TCR beta cDNA molecule received a unique molecular identifier from a template-switch 5' adaptor carrying 12 random nucleotides. Each sample yielded at least 2.5 million CDR3-containing paired-end reads. All of the RNA was converted into first-strand cDNA using the Mint cDNA synthesis kit, with a TRBC-specific oligonucleotide serving as the primer. All cDNA was treated with uracil-DNA glycosylase and then went through a first 18-cycle PCR with the universal primers M1SS and BC2_uni_R. In the paper's pipeline: For normalization, 1 million high-quality reads, each with a distinct molecular identifier, were randomly selected from each sample. Instead of being binned into consensus sequences, reads that shared molecular identifiers were thrown out. MiTCR, run with a Q25 quality threshold and the strictest error-elimination algorithm, handled CDR3 identification, clonotype clustering and error correction. A nonparametric unseen species model with Euler transformation was used to estimate a lower bound on total TCR beta diversity. The public reads were reanalyzed by TCRdb: fastp trimming at Q25, MiXCR alignment, in-frame beta chains only. Merged by CDR3 protein, the rows form single entries marked with the most common genes and DNA. The V and J calls come from TCRdb's annotation, not from the publication. This sample has around 940,000 distinct CDR3 sequences in its table, and about 53% of those were observed once. Of the sample, 20% to 25% is held by the ten largest clones.

General conclusions and limits of the study: Since profiling was done on bulk unsorted PBMCs, naive and antigen-experienced compartments could not be conclusively compared. Estimates of total diversity based on one million sequenced T cells were regarded as lower bounds and as underestimates. As age increased, observed TCR beta diversity per million T cells dropped in a roughly linear way, and a significant reduction was already evident by age about 40. Compared with the aged group, more naive CD4+ T cells, fewer expanded clones and increased TCR diversity were shown by the long-lived group, suggesting age selection. Observed TCR beta diversity correlated strongly with the percentage of naive T cells measured by flow cytometry. Donor CMV infection status was unknown, potentially confounding age-related changes in expanded clonotypes.

The trim is 1 base for V and 4 bases for J, with a gap of 13 bases between the germline ends. The CDR3, from cysteine to phenylalanine, totals 15 residues. The sequence is cut down to CDR3 DNA, 45 bases in frame from base 1. Taken from the germline V gene, the CDR1 and CDR2 loops are MGHRA and YSYEKL. Donors were under 40 systemically healthy Caucasian individuals from Russia aged roughly 6 to 100 years. Each donor gave ten milliliters of peripheral blood, collected into EDTA-treated Vacutainer tubes. Ficoll-Paque density-gradient centrifugation was used to isolate PBMCs, with at least 7 million obtained per sample. Total RNA was extracted from PBMCs with Trizol reagent, with at least 6 micrograms obtained per sample. Naive CD45RAhigh/CD27high T cell percentages were measured by flow cytometry on a PBMC aliquot from every donor. The count of this clonotype is one. The target of this receptor is not known. The input lacks base qualities; no much larger clone sits a single base away.

Sequences were obtained from blood. The sequence derives from a woman aged 60 to 75 in good health. The chain uses TRBV4-1 and TRBJ1-1, with the D gene not confidently named. For the CDR3, the sequence is CASSQAAGTSTEAFF. The DNA reads as follows: TGCGCCAGCAGCCAAGCGGCAGGCACTAGCACTGAAGCTTTCTTT.